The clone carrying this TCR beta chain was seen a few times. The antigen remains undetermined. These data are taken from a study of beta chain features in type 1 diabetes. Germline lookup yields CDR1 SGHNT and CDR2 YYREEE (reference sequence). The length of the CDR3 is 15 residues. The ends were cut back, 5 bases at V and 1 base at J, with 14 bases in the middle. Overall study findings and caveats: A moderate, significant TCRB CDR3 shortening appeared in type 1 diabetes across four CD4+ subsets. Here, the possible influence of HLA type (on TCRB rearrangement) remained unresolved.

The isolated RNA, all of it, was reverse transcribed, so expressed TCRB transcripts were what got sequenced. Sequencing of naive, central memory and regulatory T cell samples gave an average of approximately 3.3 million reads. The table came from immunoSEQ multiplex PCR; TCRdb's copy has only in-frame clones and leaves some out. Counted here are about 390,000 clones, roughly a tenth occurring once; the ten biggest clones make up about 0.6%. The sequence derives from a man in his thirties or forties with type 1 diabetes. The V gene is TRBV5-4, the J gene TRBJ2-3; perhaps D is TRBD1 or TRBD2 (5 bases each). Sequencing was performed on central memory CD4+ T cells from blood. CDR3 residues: CASSGAVGGTDTQYF. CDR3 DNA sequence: TGTGCCAGCAGTGGGGCAGTCGGGGGCACAGATACGCAGTATTTT. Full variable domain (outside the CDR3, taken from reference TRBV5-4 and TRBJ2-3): ETGVTQSPTHLIKTRGQQVTLRCSSQSGHNTVSWYQQALGQGPQFIFQYYREEENGRGNFPPRFSGLQFPNYSSELNVNALELDDSALYLCASSGAVGGTDTQYFGPGTRLTVL.